These T cell receptor beta chains were read from a single sample in a study of shared clonotypes between healthy human individuals. Produced via immunoSEQ multiplex PCR; TCRdb's table is partial and in-frame only. The table lists about 340,000 clones, roughly 80% of them singletons. Sequences were obtained from memory CD4+ T cells sorted from blood. These TCRs come from a man aged 25 to 40 in good health. Each CDR3 is given with its conserved first and last residue. D genes are given only for firm matches. Size is stated for part of the rows, as once, few or many counts, or as a class when the clone is expanded.

d_gene: -; abundance: -; v_gene: TRBV9; j_gene: TRBJ2-1; CDR3nt: TGTGCCAGCAGCGTAAGAGGAGTGGGAGGCAATGAGCAGTTCTTC; CDR3aa: CASSVRGVGGNEQFF
d_gene: -; abundance: -; v_gene: TRBV2; j_gene: TRBJ2-4; CDR3nt: TGTGCCAGCAGTGAAGGCCTTACAGCCAAAAACATTCAGTACTTC; CDR3aa: CASSEGLTAKNIQYF
d_gene: -; abundance: -; v_gene: TRBV28; j_gene: TRBJ1-3; CDR3nt: TGTGCCAGCAGTGACCGAAGCTCTGGAAACACCATATATTTT; CDR3aa: CASSDRSSGNTIYF
d_gene: -; abundance: -; v_gene: TRBV5-5; j_gene: TRBJ2-3; CDR3nt: TGTGCCAGCAGCTTTTCCGGTACGCAGTATTTT; CDR3aa: CASSFSGTQYF
d_gene: -; abundance: -; v_gene: TRBV4-1; j_gene: TRBJ2-7; CDR3nt: TGCGCCAGCAGCCAACCGTGGATAGACGAGCAGTACTTC; CDR3aa: CASSQPWIDEQYF
d_gene: -; abundance: -; v_gene: TRBV18; j_gene: TRBJ2-7; CDR3nt: TGTGCCAGCTCACCCAAAACGGGGGCCTCCTACGAGCAGTACTTC; CDR3aa: CASSPKTGASYEQYF
d_gene: -; abundance: -; v_gene: TRBV30; j_gene: TRBJ2-1; CDR3nt: TGTGCCTGGAGTGTACCTGGGGCAGGGGTTGGCAATGAGCAGTTCTTC; CDR3aa: CAWSVPGAGVGNEQFF
d_gene: TRBD1; abundance: -; v_gene: TRBV30; j_gene: TRBJ1-2; CDR3nt: TGTGCCCACGTGGGACAGGCGTCCTACTATGGCTACACCTTC; CDR3aa: CAHVGQASYYGYTF
d_gene: -; abundance: -; v_gene: TRBV6-6; j_gene: TRBJ2-2; CDR3nt: TGTGCCAGCAGTTACGAAGTCACCGGGGAGCTGTTTTTT; CDR3aa: CASSYEVTGELFF
d_gene: -; abundance: few; v_gene: TRBV28; j_gene: TRBJ2-1; CDR3nt: TGTGCCAGCAGTTTACCTCAGGGGAAGCAGTTCTTC; CDR3aa: CASSLPQGKQFF
d_gene: -; abundance: -; v_gene: TRBV25-1; j_gene: TRBJ2-5; CDR3nt: TGTGCCAGCAGAACCCAAGAGACCCAGTACTTC; CDR3aa: CASRTQETQYF
d_gene: TRBD2; abundance: -; v_gene: TRBV4-1; j_gene: TRBJ2-3; CDR3nt: TGCGCCAGCAGCCAAGAGGGGGTGACTAGCGGGGGCACAGATACGCAGTATTTT; CDR3aa: CASSQEGVTSGGTDTQYF
d_gene: TRBD2; abundance: -; v_gene: TRBV19; j_gene: TRBJ2-7; CDR3nt: TGTGCCAGTAGTATTTTTTGGCTAGCGGCCGAAGGAGCCTCCTACGAGCAGTACTTC; CDR3aa: CASSIFWLAAEGASYEQYF
d_gene: -; abundance: -; v_gene: TRBV2; j_gene: TRBJ2-3; CDR3nt: TGTGCCAGCAGTAGCGGAATCCGGACAGATACGCAGTATTTT; CDR3aa: CASSSGIRTDTQYF
d_gene: -; abundance: -; v_gene: TRBV5-6; j_gene: TRBJ1-2; CDR3nt: TGTGCCAGCAGCTTTGGGAAGGGTGGCTACACCTTC; CDR3aa: CASSFGKGGYTF
d_gene: -; abundance: -; v_gene: TRBV25-1; j_gene: TRBJ1-3; CDR3nt: TGTGCCAGCGGCCGTACAGGGACTGGAAACACCATATATTTT; CDR3aa: CASGRTGTGNTIYF
d_gene: -; abundance: -; v_gene: TRBV18; j_gene: TRBJ2-5; CDR3nt: TGTGCCAGCTCACCTGAGGAGACCCAGTACTTC; CDR3aa: CASSPEETQYF
d_gene: -; abundance: few; v_gene: TRBV18; j_gene: TRBJ1-2; CDR3nt: TGTGCCAGCGCGGACGGAGCTAACTATGGCTACACCTTC; CDR3aa: CASADGANYGYTF
d_gene: TRBD1; abundance: -; v_gene: TRBV11-2; j_gene: TRBJ2-5; CDR3nt: TGTGCCAGCAGCTCGACAGGGCGGGAGACCCAGTACTTC; CDR3aa: CASSSTGRETQYF
d_gene: -; abundance: once; v_gene: TRBV6-4; j_gene: TRBJ2-3; CDR3nt: TGTGCCAGCAGCCCTGACAGGACTAGCACAGATACGCAGTATTTT; CDR3aa: CASSPDRTSTDTQYF
d_gene: TRBD1; abundance: -; v_gene: TRBV28; j_gene: TRBJ1-1; CDR3nt: TGTGCCAGCAGCGGCGGACAGGGAAAAACTGAAGCTTTCTTT; CDR3aa: CASSGGQGKTEAFF
d_gene: TRBD1; abundance: -; v_gene: TRBV5-1; j_gene: TRBJ2-1; CDR3nt: TGCGCCAGCCGGGACAGGGGGCGCACCAATGAGCAGTTCTTC; CDR3aa: CASRDRGRTNEQFF
d_gene: TRBD2; abundance: -; v_gene: TRBV5-8; j_gene: TRBJ2-3; CDR3nt: TGTGCCAGCAGCTTGGGAACTAGCGGGAGGGCCAGAGATACGCAGTATTTT; CDR3aa: CASSLGTSGRARDTQYF
d_gene: -; abundance: -; v_gene: TRBV5-1; j_gene: TRBJ2-7; CDR3nt: TGCGCCAGCAGCTTACTCCCTACCACTCAGGGCTACGAGCAGTACTTC; CDR3aa: CASSLLPTTQGYEQYF
d_gene: TRBD2; abundance: many; v_gene: TRBV7-9; j_gene: TRBJ2-2; CDR3nt: TGTGCCAGCAGCTTGCCCTCTAGCGGACACACCGGGGAGCTGTTTTTT; CDR3aa: CASSLPSSGHTGELFF